The clone carrying this TCR beta chain appeared a few times. A J-beta primer mix and a sample-barcoded 5' primer were used in a second PCR of roughly 6 to 11 cycles. TCRdb re-analysed the 5' RACE reads in MiXCR, keeping a single row per CDR3 protein. The sample includes roughly 1.7 million distinct CDR3 sequences, 30% to 35% of them seen just once. This entry is derived from a study of blood T cells in healthy people across ages. The CDR3 is 15 residues long. Trimming took 0 bases from V and 8 from J; bases not matched to a gene: 1. Germline V gene sequence: CDR1 MNHEY, CDR2 SVGAGI. Material: blood. The chain couples TRBV6-5 to TRBJ1-6, with TRBD1 matching 10 bases. This sequence originates from a woman aged 30 to 39 in good health. The CDR3 loop is CASSYSGTGDSPLHF. CDR3 coding DNA: TGTGCCAGCAGTTACTCGGGGACAGGGGATTCACCCCTCCACTTT.